One sample yielded the 27 T cell receptor beta chains listed below, sequenced in a study of prognosis after radiotherapy for stage I lung cancer. It was by two-round multiplex PCR that TCR beta CDR3 was amplified from genomic DNA. Amplification in first-round PCR relied on primers specific to each TRBV and TRBJ gene. TCRdb processed the multiplex PCR reads anew with MiXCR; each CDR3 protein has one entry. The table shows about 18,000 distinct CDR3 sequences, with 44% occurring only once. Sequenced here: PBMCs, sampled before or after stereotactic body radiation therapy (not recorded which). These receptors all come from a donor aged 50 or older with non-small cell lung cancer.

The rearrangement joins TRBV2 to TRBJ2-1; unclear D gene. This CDR3 has 13 residues. Germline CDR1 reads SNHLY; CDR2 reads FYNNEI. V gave up 7 bases and J gave up 7 bases, with 14 bases separating them. CDR3 in amino acids: CASIELSRNEQFF. The CDR3 DNA reads as TGTGCCAGCATCGAACTATCCCGTAATGAGCAGTTCTTC.

The V call is TRBV7-9, the J call TRBJ2-7, with D hard to call. Trimming shortened V by 3 bases and J by 5 bases, and 20 bases separated the two germline ends. This CDR3 has 16 amino acids. Germline CDR1 is SEHNR and CDR2 is FQNEAQ (reference sequence). For the CDR3, the DNA is TGTGCCAGCAGCTTCCCGTACAGTGCGGCTTTCGACGAGCAGTACTTC. It codes for CASSFPYSAAFDEQYF.

This clonotype was seen at least ten times. This chain links TRBV5-8 with TRBJ2-1, with D possibly being TRBD1 (6 bases). From germline, CDR1 is SGHTS and CDR2 YDEGEE. This CDR3 region has 14 residues. V lost 8 bases to trimming and J lost 6 bases, with 18 bases between them. CDR3 protein: CASGVGAWFNEQFF. The CDR3 bases are TGTGCCAGTGGCGTGGGGGCCTGGTTCAATGAGCAGTTCTTC.

This clonotype was detected ten times or more. V and J are TRBV18 and TRBJ2-1; D is undetermined. The CDR3 consists of 13 residues. CDR1 KGHSH and CDR2 LQKENI come from the germline V gene. V lost 3 bases, J lost 7 bases, and 10 bases lay in between. The CDR3, as DNA: TGTGCCAGCTCACCCCCGGAAGGGAATGAGCAGTTCTTC. This encodes CASSPPEGNEQFF. The full variable domain, rest sourced from reference TRBV18 and TRBJ2-1, is NAGVMQNPRHLVRRRGQEARLRCSPMKGHSHVYWYRQLPEEGLKFMVYLQKENIIDESGMPKERFSAEFPKEGPSILRIQQVVRGDSAAYFCASSPPEGNEQFFGPGTRLTVL.

In the case of this clonotype: This sequence may be a read error, since a much larger clone differs from it by one base. V is TRBV7-9 and J is TRBJ2-7; D is uncertain. Germline CDR1 reads SEHNR; CDR2 reads FQNEAQ (reference sequence). CDR3 length: 13 amino acids. The CDR3 loop reads CASSLGDGVEQHF. The CDR3 DNA follows: TGTGCCAGCAGCTTAGGGGATGGAGTTGAGCAGCACTTC.

The rearrangement joins TRBV7-2 to TRBJ2-7, with 10 bases that match TRBD2. The CDR3 contains 17 residues. The V gene's germline CDR1 is SGHTA and CDR2 FQGNSA. J gave up 0 bases and V 1 base, and 6 bases lay outside the gene matches. In nucleotides, the CDR3 is TGTGCCAGCAGCTTAGTTTGGGAGCGGGAGGGCTCCTACGAGCAGTACTTC. Encoded protein: CASSLVWEREGSYEQYF.

This chain links TRBV7-8 with TRBJ2-1; the D is unclear. The germline V gene has CDR1 SGHVS and CDR2 FQNEAQ. The CDR3 runs 11 residues. Trimming removed 5 bases at V and 13 bases at J, with 12 bases between. CDR3 in amino acids: CASSAGSSQFF. The CDR3 DNA sequence: TGTGCCAGCAGCGCTGGGTCAAGTCAGTTCTTC.

This clonotype is medium-sized. V is TRBV6-1 and J is TRBJ2-2, with TRBD2 identical over 12 bases. Germline trimming cut 5 bases from V and 0 bases from J; bases unmatched to any gene: 1. There are 16 residues in the CDR3. From germline, CDR1 is MNHNS and CDR2 SASEGT. CDR3 in amino acids: CASSRLAGANTGELFF. The CDR3 DNA is TGTGCCAGCAGTCGACTAGCGGGGGCGAACACCGGGGAGCTGTTTTTT.

Ten or more counts support this clonotype. The gene calls are TRBV28 and TRBJ2-2; D gene ambiguous. The germline CDR1 and CDR2 sequences are MDHEN and SYDVKM. This CDR3 is built from 13 residues. Trimming took off 6 bases at V and 6 bases at J, with 11 bases between the two ends. CDR3 DNA sequence: TGTGCCAGCAGCCCCGATTTGTCCGGGGAGCTGTTTTTT. It encodes CASSPDLSGELFF.

Concerning this clonotype: At one boundary the junction diverges from the germline segment, which might be a read error. The chain couples TRBV5-1 to TRBJ2-7; TRBD1 matches 9 bases. The CDR3 has 14 amino acids. Germline V CDR1 and CDR2: SGHRS, YFSETQ. CDR3 residues: CASSSDRGRREHYF. The CDR3 nucleotides read TGTGCCAGCAGCTCGGACAGGGGTCGTCGCGAGCATTACTTC.

Ten or more counts support this clonotype. The J gene is TRBJ1-6, the V gene TRBV18; no clear D. V was shortened by 3 bases and J by 11 bases, with 11 bases between the two germline ends. The germline V gene has CDR1 KGHSH and CDR2 LQKENI. The CDR3 has 13 amino acids. The CDR3 DNA is TGTGCCAGCTCACCGGAGGAGGGAGCACCCCTCCACTTT. This sequence encodes CASSPEEGAPLHF.

This clonotype was picked up many times. This chain uses TRBV6-1 with TRBJ2-7; TRBD1 might be the D (5 bases). Deletions cut 9 bases from V and 4 bases from J, with 22 bases between. Germline V gene lookup returns CDR1 MNHNS and CDR2 SASEGT. The CDR3 contains 15 residues. Here the CDR3 reads CASAAAGRIRYEQYF. The CDR3 bases are TGTGCCAGTGCCGCGGCAGGGCGAATTAGGTACGAGCAGTACTTC.

For this clonotype: This may be a read error, as it is one base from a much larger clone. The CDR3 DNA reads as TGTTCCAGCAGCTTGCAGGCGGGGGGGGGGACAGATACGCAGTATTTT. Its protein is CSSSLQAGGGTDTQYF. V usage is TRBV5-6 and J usage is TRBJ2-3, with 9 positions matching TRBD2. The CDR3 spans 16 residues. CDR1 and CDR2 from the germline V gene are SGHDT and YYEEEE.

At least ten counts were recorded for this clonotype. The chain couples TRBV6-1 to TRBJ2-7, with 9 bases matching TRBD2. This CDR3 has 15 residues. Germline CDR1 reads MNHNS; CDR2 reads SASEGT. The junction had 14 bases not matched to a gene; V was cut back by 7 bases and J by 7 bases. In DNA form, the CDR3 reads TGTGCCAGCAACATAGCGGGAGCCACCCCATCGGAGCAGTACTTC. It translates to CASNIAGATPSEQYF.

By share of the sample, this clonotype is medium-sized. This chain's CDR3 is CASRTGGGGYTF. The CDR3 DNA is TGTGCCAGCAGGACAGGGGGTGGTGGCTACACCTTC. The gene calls are TRBV12-3 or TRBV12-4 and TRBJ1-2, with TRBD1 identical over 9 bases. The CDR3 runs 12 residues. V gave up 6 bases and J gave up 7 bases; unmatched junction bases: 3.

This clonotype came up many times. The V call is TRBV7-6, the J call TRBJ1-3; a weak D match, TRBD1 (6 bases). This CDR3 has 18 residues. With 1 base removed from V and 5 bases from J, the gap between germline ends came to 21 bases. Germline-derived CDR1 and CDR2 are SGHVS and FNYEAQ. CDR3: CASSLGPQGFDARNTIYF. The CDR3 DNA follows: TGTGCCAGCAGCTTAGGCCCTCAGGGGTTTGATGCTCGAAACACCATATATTTT.

This chain joins TRBV28 and TRBJ1-1; D remains ambiguous. Germline V gene lookup returns CDR1 MDHEN and CDR2 SYDVKM. V lost 8 bases, J lost 7 bases, and 17 bases lay in between. The CDR3 contains 13 residues. CDR3 loop: CASGEGGLNEAFF. CDR3 coding DNA: TGTGCCAGCGGGGAAGGCGGGTTAAATGAAGCTTTCTTT.

Ten or more counts support this clonotype. The chain is built from TRBV7-9 and TRBJ2-3, with D unclear. This CDR3 region has 14 residues. Trimming took 5 bases from V and 0 from J, leaving 9 bases between them. Germline V gene sequence: CDR1 SEHNR, CDR2 FQNEAQ (reference sequence). The CDR3 here is CASSRASSTDTQYF. The CDR3, as DNA: TGTGCCAGCAGCCGGGCGTCTAGCACAGATACGCAGTATTTT.

This clonotype was seen at least ten times. The chain combines TRBV7-9 with TRBJ2-7; D not resolved. V was cut by 4 bases and J by 1 base, with 14 bases left in between. This CDR3 comprises 15 residues. From germline, CDR1 is SEHNR and CDR2 FQNEAQ (reference sequence). The CDR3 DNA sequence: TGTGCCAGCAGCTCCTCGGTAGGGTTATCCTACGAGCAGTACTTC. It codes for CASSSSVGLSYEQYF.

This clonotype was counted at least ten times. The chain employs TRBV29-1 and TRBJ2-1, with TRBD2 as a possible D gene (7 bases). CDR3 size: 14 residues. V dropped 0 bases and J dropped 6 bases, with 12 bases sitting between them. CDR1 and CDR2 (germline): SQVTM, ANQGSEA. The CDR3 DNA follows: TGCAGCGTTGAAGACAGGGGAGGGCTCAATGAGCAGTTCTTC. Translation gives CSVEDRGGLNEQFF.

This clonotype was found many times. The gene calls are TRBV6-2 or TRBV6-3 and TRBJ1-4, with D tentatively TRBD1 (5 bases). The germline CDR1 and CDR2 sequences are MNHEY and SVGEGT. V lost 5 bases, J lost 3 bases, and 16 bases lay in between. This CDR3 comprises 16 residues. Written as DNA, the CDR3 is TGTGCCAGCAGTGACCCGCGGGGGGGGGCTAATGAAAAACTGTTTTTT. This sequence encodes CASSDPRGGANEKLFF.

The gene calls are TRBV7-9 and TRBJ1-5, with D possibly TRBD1 on 6 matching bases. Trimming stripped 2 bases from V and 5 bases from J, with 7 bases between. There are 13 residues in the CDR3. Germline V gene sequence: CDR1 SEHNR, CDR2 FQNEAQ (reference sequence). The CDR3 DNA reads as TGTGCCAGCAGCTTAAACAGGGATCAGCCCCAGCATTTT. Its translation: CASSLNRDQPQHF.

This clonotype has ten or more counts. V and J are TRBV28 and TRBJ2-1; 8 bases align to TRBD1. The CDR3 is made up of 16 amino acids. Trimming took 1 base from V and 3 from J; bases not matched to a gene: 5. Germline CDR1 reads MDHEN; CDR2 reads SYDVKM. CDR3: CASSLLGQGFYNEQFF. CDR3 in DNA: TGTGCCAGCAGTTTATTAGGACAGGGTTTCTACAATGAGCAGTTCTTC.

The V and J genes are TRBV19 and TRBJ2-7; TRBD2 matches at 7 bases. This CDR3 has 15 residues. CDR1 is LNHDA and CDR2 is SQIVND in the germline V gene (reference sequence). The V and J ends lost 4 bases and 0 bases, in that order; junction bases with no gene match: 6. The CDR3 DNA sequence: TGTGCCAGTAGTACGGCTAGCGGAGCCTCCTACGAGCAGTACTTC. This translates into CASSTASGASYEQYF.

This chain uses TRBV5-4 with TRBJ2-1; tentative D call: TRBD2 (6 bases). The CDR3 runs 13 residues. V was clipped by 3 bases and J by 8 bases, with 12 bases between them. Germline CDR1 reads SGHNT; CDR2 reads YYREEE (reference sequence). In DNA form, the CDR3 reads TGTGCCAGCAGCTCAGCTAGCGCCGATGAGCAGTTCTTC. Its translation is CASSSASADEQFF.

The V gene is TRBV27, the J gene TRBJ1-6; 7 positions match TRBD1. The length of the CDR3 is 15 residues. The J segment lost 5 bases and the V segment lost 5 bases, leaving 6 bases of the junction unmatched. The V gene's germline CDR1 is MNHEY and CDR2 SMNVEV (reference sequence). The CDR3 protein is CASSRGQVHNSPLHF. CDR3 nucleotide sequence: TGTGCCAGCAGTAGAGGACAGGTCCATAATTCACCCCTCCACTTT.

This sequence joins TRBV6-2 or TRBV6-3 and TRBJ2-5, with D tentatively TRBD1 (5 bases). The CDR3 sequence is 16 residues long. In germline, CDR1 is MNHEY, CDR2 SVGEGT. Trimming removed 5 bases from V and 5 bases from J, with 21 bases in between. Written as DNA, the CDR3 is TGTGCCAGCAGTGCTCTGACAGAGCGTTTGGCGGAGACCCAGTACTTC. This translates into CASSALTERLAETQYF.